This TCR beta chain was documented in a study of blood T cell repertoires in COVID-19. Study overall: COVID-19 samples, acute and convalescent, were from the United States, Italy and Spain. Sources were T cells, B-cell-depleted T cells, or PBMCs; the material itself was cDNA or gDNA.

As handled by the study authors: Amplification of reference gene primers provided the estimated nucleated cell counts. Libraries were prepared by immunoSEQ multiplex PCR; TCRdb keeps only in-frame clonotypes and omits some of them. That table gives V, J and clone size, and the DNA gave D and trimming. This table holds about 120,000 clones, over 65% found once. CDR3 length: 14 amino acids. Per the germline V gene, CDR1 is MNHEY and CDR2 is SVGAGI. V shed 5 bases, J shed 8 bases, and the junction held 5 bases outside the gene matches. The V call is TRBV6-5, the J call TRBJ2-1, with 11 bases matching TRBD1. This TCR was recovered from a woman in her 70s with acute or convalescent COVID-19. Material: peripheral blood. Written as DNA, the CDR3 is TGTGCCAGCAGTCAAACGGACAGGGGGCATGAGCAGTTCTTC. It translates to CASSQTDRGHEQFF.